The entry below gives a single T cell receptor beta chain sequence along with its context. There are 14 residues in the CDR3. Germline CDR1 is LGHNA and CDR2 is YSLEER. V lost 6 bases and J lost 4, with 15 bases in between. The entry originates in a study of spatial heterogeneity in lung cancer. TCRdb ran MiXCR on the 5' RACE reads and lists one entry per CDR3 protein. The sample records some 16,000 distinct CDR3 sequences, about 19% being singletons. Time point denoted: blood at routine non-recurrence follow-up after resection. The specimen comprised PBMCs, sampled at follow-up. This rearrangement joins TRBV4-3 to TRBJ1-1; D is unresolved. The sequence derives from a male donor with early-stage non-small cell lung cancer. The chain's CDR3 is CASRQYLAVTEAFF. The CDR3, as DNA: TGCGCCAGCAGACAGTATCTGGCCGTCACTGAAGCTTTCTTT.